The text below deals with one T cell receptor beta chain. The CDR3 length is 22 residues. Trimming took 3 bases from V and 2 from J; bases not matched to a gene: 15. Germline CDR1 reads MGHDK; CDR2 reads SYGVNS. The source of the sample is a study of Graves' ophthalmopathy and Graves' hyperthyroidism. Using RNA transcripts, the TCR beta CDR3 regions were amplified. Investigators did first-round RT-PCR with HTBI primers, then second-round multiplex PCR. TCRdb reanalysed the multiplex PCR reads using MiXCR and keeps one entry per CDR3 protein. The profile shows hundreds of thousands of distinct CDR3 sequences, 35% to 45% of them singletons.

The V call is TRBV25-1, the J call TRBJ2-6, with 14 positions matching TRBD2. Sample: peripheral blood. This clonotype was sampled from an adult man with Graves' ophthalmopathy. This CDR3 reads CASSDDGLAGGPPLTGANVLTF. CDR3 sequence (DNA): TGTGCCAGCAGTGATGACGGACTAGCGGGAGGTCCCCCCTTGACTGGGGCCAACGTCCTGACTTTC.